The rows below give T cell receptor beta chains drawn from one sample of a study of T cells in localized non-small cell lung cancer. Generated by immunoSEQ multiplex PCR, the TCRdb table keeps only in-frame clones and is missing some. The data contain about 1,400 clones, more than 20% of them singletons. The sequencing here drew on normal lung tissue next to the tumor, taken before any cancer treatment. The receptors come from a man aged 35 to 70 with stage II squamous cell lung carcinoma. Each CDR3 is given with its conserved first and last residue. D genes are given only for firm matches. Part of the rows lack a size; the others show once, few, many or a class for expanded clones.

hyperexpanded	TRBD1	17	TRBV11-3	TRBJ1-1	CASSQWGTGDGNTEAFF	TGTGCCAGCAGCCAATGGGGGACAGGGGATGGGAACACTGAAGCTTTCTTT
few	TRBD1	15	TRBV28	TRBJ1-1	CASRVAGQINTEAFF	TGTGCCAGCAGGGTGGCGGGACAGATTAACACTGAAGCTTTCTTT
-	-	13	TRBV30	TRBJ2-1	CAISGTSGSEQFF	TGTGCCATTTCCGGGACTTCCGGCAGTGAGCAGTTCTTC
-	TRBD2	15	TRBV30	TRBJ2-1	CAWSPRLAGINEQFF	TGTGCCTGGAGTCCGCGGCTAGCGGGCATCAATGAGCAGTTCTTC
-	-	17	TRBV6-8	TRBJ1-5	CASSYSTYKYPTQPQHF	TGTGCCAGCAGTTACTCAACATACAAGTACCCTACTCAGCCCCAGCATTTT
-	TRBD2	17	TRBV11-3	TRBJ2-3	CASSLLPSGGGADTQYF	TGTGCCAGCAGCTTACTCCCTAGCGGGGGAGGGGCAGATACGCAGTATTTT
few	TRBD1	14	TRBV19	TRBJ2-7	CASSAGQGALEQYF	TGTGCCAGTAGTGCAGGACAGGGGGCCTTGGAGCAGTACTTC
-	-	15	TRBV5-1	TRBJ2-5	CASSPFRATQETQYF	TGCGCCAGCAGCCCGTTTAGGGCAACTCAAGAGACCCAGTACTTC
few	TRBD2	18	TRBV19	TRBJ2-6	CASSIDAGGPSGANVLTF	TGTGCCAGTAGTATAGACGCGGGAGGCCCTTCTGGGGCCAACGTCCTGACTTTC
-	-	12	TRBV14	TRBJ1-2	CASSQPPGHLRF	TGTGCCAGCAGCCAACCTCCGGGACACTTACGATTC
-	-	15	TRBV30	TRBJ2-6	CAWSFGLSGANVLTF	TGTGCCTGGAGTTTTGGACTGTCTGGGGCCAACGTCCTGACTTTC
medium-sized	-	17	TRBV6-8	TRBJ2-2	CASSRAGTGSNTGELFF	TGTGCCAGCAGTAGAGCGGGGACAGGTTCGAACACCGGGGAGCTGTTTTTT
large	TRBD2	15	TRBV6-8	TRBJ2-1	CASRTSGSSYNEQFF	TGTGCCAGCAGAACTAGCGGCAGCTCCTACAATGAGCAGTTCTTC
few	-	14	TRBV7-7	TRBJ1-4	CASSPSGAGEKLFF	TGTGCCAGCAGCCCCTCGGGGGCGGGTGAAAAACTGTTTTTT
-	-	15	TRBV19	TRBJ2-2	CASSIDASPTGELFF	TGTGCCAGTAGTATAGATGCCAGTCCCACCGGGGAGCTGTTTTTT
-	TRBD1	14	TRBV11-3	TRBJ2-2	CASSSRQGPGELFF	TGTGCCAGCAGCTCCCGACAGGGTCCCGGGGAGCTGTTTTTT
few	-	13	TRBV23-1	TRBJ1-1	CASRSRGSDEAFF	TGCGCCAGCCGATCTCGGGGTTCAGATGAAGCTTTCTTT
-	-	13	TRBV30	TRBJ2-7	CAWSVSGNYEQYF	TGTGCCTGGAGTGTAAGCGGAAACTACGAGCAGTACTTC
large	TRBD1	15	TRBV5-1	TRBJ1-5	CASSLEGGSNQPQHF	TGCGCCAGCAGCTTGGAAGGGGGCAGCAATCAGCCCCAGCATTTT
-	-	14	TRBV6-8	TRBJ2-2	CASCRGRAWGELFF	TGTGCCAGCTGCCGTGGCAGGGCTTGGGGGGAGCTGTTTTTT
-	TRBD1	23	TRBV28	TRBJ1-1	CASSLFFVTTSGRGQLLNTEAFF	TGTGCCAGCAGTTTATTCTTCGTCACCACTTCCGGAAGGGGGCAACTACTGAACACTGAAGCTTTCTTT
-	-	13	TRBV30	TRBJ1-5	CAWSVQNNQPQHF	TGTGCCTGGAGTGTCCAAAATAATCAGCCCCAGCATTTT
large	-	14	TRBV25-1	TRBJ1-1	CASSELGMNTEAFF	TGTGCCAGCAGTGAATTAGGAATGAACACTGAAGCTTTCTTT
-	TRBD1	14	TRBV5-1	TRBJ2-5	CASTLGTAQETQYF	TGCGCCAGCACCTTAGGGACAGCCCAAGAGACCCAGTACTTC
-	TRBD1	15	TRBV19	TRBJ1-2	CASSPGTDSHYGYTF	TGTGCCAGTAGTCCCGGGACAGACAGTCACTATGGCTACACCTTC
few	-	16	TRBV1	TRBJ1-3	CASSQDHGFKGNTIYF	TGCGCCAGCAGCCAAGATCACGGTTTCAAGGGAAACACCATATATTTT
few	TRBD1	13	TRBV9	TRBJ1-5	CASSSQGDQPQHF	TGTGCCAGCAGTTCGCAGGGGGATCAGCCCCAGCATTTT
few	TRBD1	12	TRBV30	TRBJ1-4	CAGQGREEKLFF	TGTGCTGGACAGGGGAGGGAAGAAAAACTGTTTTTT
once	-	14	TRBV14	TRBJ1-2	CASSQAPGPWGYTF	TGTGCCAGCAGCCAGGCTCCAGGGCCCTGGGGCTACACCTTC
-	-	13	TRBV9	TRBJ1-1	CASSVGGRAEAFF	TGTGCCAGCAGCGTAGGAGGAAGGGCTGAAGCTTTCTTT
few	TRBD1	18	TRBV11-3	TRBJ1-6	CASSLHSDRGAYNSPLHF	TGTGCCAGCAGCTTGCATTCAGACAGGGGCGCCTATAATTCACCCCTCCACTTT
medium-sized	-	20	TRBV6-8	TRBJ2-2	CASSFKAVTRLGRGTGELFF	TGTGCCAGCAGTTTTAAGGCAGTTACCCGGCTGGGTCGGGGCACCGGGGAGCTGTTTTTT
few	-	17	TRBV19	TRBJ1-3	CASSIGERGLAGNTIYF	TGTGCCAGTAGTATAGGAGAGAGAGGTCTTGCTGGAAACACCATATATTTT
-	TRBD1	15	TRBV5-1	TRBJ2-7	CASSFEGQWRHEQYF	TGCGCCAGCAGCTTTGAGGGACAGTGGCGCCACGAGCAGTACTTC
-	TRBD1	16	TRBV5-1	TRBJ1-1	CASSLASDRGYTEAFF	TGCGCCAGCAGCTTGGCTTCCGACAGGGGGTACACTGAAGCTTTCTTT
medium-sized	-	13	TRBV7-2	TRBJ1-1	CASSRTGNTEAFF	TGTGCCAGCAGCCGTACTGGGAACACTGAAGCTTTCTTT
large	-	15	TRBV11-3	TRBJ1-6	CASSVDSRPNSPLHF	TGTGCCAGCAGCGTGGACAGTCGTCCTAATTCACCCCTCCACTTT
few	TRBD1	13	TRBV29-1	TRBJ2-7	CSVPGQDSYEQYF	TGCAGCGTGCCGGGACAGGACTCCTACGAGCAGTACTTC
-	-	14	TRBV30	TRBJ2-7	CAWSQTVASYEQYF	TGTGCCTGGAGTCAGACGGTCGCATCCTACGAGCAGTACTTC
few	-	14	TRBV6-8	TRBJ1-2	CASSYSGSNYGYTF	TGTGCCAGCAGTTACTCGGGCAGTAACTATGGCTACACCTTC
medium-sized	-	12	TRBV9	TRBJ2-2	CASSVDVGELFF	TGTGCCAGCAGCGTAGACGTCGGGGAGCTGTTTTTT
few	-	12	TRBV2	TRBJ1-2	CASSEWAGHLTF	TGTGCCAGCAGTGAATGGGCAGGGCATCTCACCTTC
medium-sized	-	14	TRBV11-3	TRBJ1-6	CASSESTANSPLHF	TGTGCCAGCTCCGAATCTACGGCCAATTCACCCCTCCACTTT
-	-	14	TRBV6-8	TRBJ2-1	CATSGFSSYNEQFF	TGTGCCACGAGCGGGTTCAGCTCCTACAATGAGCAGTTCTTC
-	TRBD2	13	TRBV9	TRBJ2-1	CASSSGGGWEQFF	TGTGCCAGCAGTAGCGGGGGCGGATGGGAGCAGTTCTTC
few	-	13	TRBV12-5	TRBJ1-1	CASKISVRAKAFF	TGTGCCAGCAAAATTTCGGTAAGAGCGAAAGCTTTCTTT
medium-sized	TRBD2	15	TRBV6-8	TRBJ2-7	CASSPSGRPTYEQYF	TGTGCCAGCAGCCCTAGCGGGAGACCCACCTACGAGCAGTACTTC
few	-	14	TRBV6-8	TRBJ1-1	CASTLAGHATEAFF	TGTGCCAGCACCCTAGCGGGACATGCCACTGAAGCTTTCTTT
-	-	16	TRBV9	TRBJ1-4	CASSVKGPNTNEKLFF	TGTGCCAGCAGCGTGAAGGGGCCTAATACTAATGAAAAACTGTTTTTT
large	-	18	TRBV6-8	TRBJ1-2	CASRPIRLGGRDNYGYTF	TGTGCCAGCAGACCCATAAGACTGGGGGGGCGAGATAACTATGGCTACACCTTC
medium-sized	TRBD1	14	TRBV11-3	TRBJ2-4	CASSRDRAANIQYF	TGTGCCAGCAGCCGAGACAGGGCGGCGAACATTCAGTACTTC
few	TRBD2	15	TRBV9	TRBJ2-1	CASSELAGGHNEQFF	TGTGCCAGCAGTGAGCTAGCGGGAGGGCACAATGAGCAGTTCTTC
-	-	11	TRBV30	TRBJ2-5	CAWSLGETQYF	TGTGCCTGGAGTCTTGGGGAGACCCAGTACTTC